Shown below are 25 T cell receptor beta chains from a single sample sequenced in a study of long-term antiretroviral therapy in people with HIV. Runs used v3.0 of the immunoSEQ assay and were done at survey level. The repertoire was sequenced with immunoSEQ multiplex PCR; TCRdb's copy has only in-frame clones and lacks some. The profile shows 30,000 to 40,000 clones, 60% to 85% of them singletons. The sample was unsorted PBMCs, taken 3.1 years after starting antiretroviral therapy. These receptors came from a woman between 50 and 59 years old with HIV.

In its sample, this clone was seen a few times. The chain couples TRBV5-1 to TRBJ1-2; D gene ambiguous. The germline CDR1 and CDR2 sequences are SGHRS and YFSETQ. With 0 bases removed from V and 4 bases from J, the gap between germline ends came to 10 bases. The CDR3 loop spans 14 amino acids. As DNA, the CDR3 is TGCGCCAGCAGCTTGGCCCGGTACAGCTATGGCTACACCTTC. Translating it yields CASSLARYSYGYTF.

This clone was seen more than once but under ten times. V and J are TRBV27 and TRBJ1-6; TRBD1 matches 7 bases. Trimming took 6 bases from V and 13 from J; bases not matched to a gene: 12. The CDR3 consists of 14 residues. The germline V gene encodes CDR1 MNHEY and CDR2 SMNVEV (reference sequence). The CDR3 sequence is CASRHRGLGFPLHF. CDR3 bases: TGTGCCAGCAGACACAGGGGTCTTGGTTTCCCCCTCCACTTT.

The genes are TRBV19 and TRBJ1-2; TRBD1 might be the D (5 bases). Germline V gene lookup returns CDR1 LNHDA and CDR2 SQIVND (reference sequence). The CDR3 is made up of 13 amino acids. The V and J ends lost 6 bases and 6 bases respectively, with 14 bases between them. In nucleotides, the CDR3 is TGTGCCAGTAGCTCGCCCCCAGGGAATGGCTACACCTTC. Protein sequence: CASSSPPGNGYTF.

The V call is TRBV28, the J call TRBJ2-5, with D perhaps matching TRBD1 (5 bases). This CDR3 comprises 13 residues. Germline CDR1 is MDHEN and CDR2 is SYDVKM. V was trimmed by 3 bases and J by 4 bases, leaving 9 bases between them. For the CDR3, the DNA is TGTGCCAGCAGTTTTAGGGGCGGAGAGACCCAGTACTTC. Its translation: CASSFRGGETQYF.

The chain's CDR3 is CASSPRTVVGTDTQYF. CDR3 sequence (DNA): TGTGCCAGCAGCCCTCGCACGGTCGTAGGCACAGATACGCAGTATTTT. J is TRBJ2-3 and V is TRBV5-4; D unresolved. V was pared by 4 bases and J by 1 base, with 16 bases between. Germline V gene data show CDR1 as SGHNT and CDR2 as YYREEE (reference sequence). The CDR3 extends over 16 amino acids. Using reference TRBV5-4 and TRBJ2-3 for the parts outside the CDR3, the full variable domain is ETGVTQSPTHLIKTRGQQVTLRCSSQSGHNTVSWYQQALGQGPQFIFQYYREEENGRGNFPPRFSGLQFPNYSSELNVNALELDDSALYLCASSPRTVVGTDTQYFGPGTRLTVL.

This clone has a handful of counts. J is TRBJ1-4 and V is TRBV4-1; unclear D gene. CDR3 length: 13 amino acids. V lost 6 bases, J lost 4 bases, and 9 bases lay in between. Germline loops: CDR1 MGHRA, CDR2 YSYEKL. In DNA form, the CDR3 reads TGCGCCAGCAGAGGGTCGCTTAATGAAAAACTGTTTTTT. It encodes CASRGSLNEKLFF.

The chain carries TRBV21-1 and TRBJ2-1; the D call of TRBD2 is as the table states it, not checked on the DNA. TRBV21-1 is noted as a pseudogene. The CDR3 has 13 residues. CDR3 in amino acids: CASIRTEACEQFF. CDR3 in DNA: TGTGCCAGCATCAGGACGGAGGCATGTGAGCAGTTCTTC.

This clone was seen once. The chain combines TRBV11-2 with TRBJ2-7; the D is unclear. In germline, CDR1 is SGHAT, CDR2 FQNNGV. The CDR3 runs to 13 residues. Trimming removed 5 bases at V and 6 bases at J, with 14 bases between. CDR3 nucleotides: TGTGCCAGCAGCCCGCCCCCCTTTAGCGAGCAGTACTTC. It translates to CASSPPPFSEQYF.

The chain combines TRBV5-1 with TRBJ1-5; tentatively, D is TRBD1 (6 bases). V gave up 4 bases and J gave up 0 bases, with 17 bases separating them. There are 17 residues in the CDR3. CDR1 is SGHRS and CDR2 is YFSETQ in the germline V gene. The CDR3 here is CASSIQGLLNSNQPQHF. The DNA of the CDR3 is TGCGCCAGCAGCATACAGGGACTCTTGAATAGCAATCAGCCCCAGCATTTT.

The chain uses TRBV28 and TRBJ2-7; TRBD1 is a possible D gene (5 bases). CDR1 and CDR2 (germline): MDHEN, SYDVKM. V dropped 7 bases and J dropped 0 bases, with 7 bases sitting between them. The CDR3 is 12 amino acids. CDR3 protein: CASTGRSYEQYF. The CDR3 DNA reads as TGTGCCAGCACAGGGCGCTCCTACGAGCAGTACTTC.

This rearrangement joins TRBV20-1 to TRBJ1-2; D not resolved. Trimming left V 7 bases short and J 4 bases short, with 10 bases between. Germline CDR1 and CDR2: DFQATT and SNEGSKA (reference sequence). The CDR3 extends over 11 amino acids. The CDR3 DNA sequence: TGCAGTGTTCGCCCGACCTATGGCTACACCTTC. Its protein is CSVRPTYGYTF.

The V gene is TRBV5-1, the J gene TRBJ2-5; D remains unclear. V gave up 0 bases and J gave up 5 bases, with 5 bases separating them. CDR3 length equals 12 residues. The germline CDR1 and CDR2 sequences are SGHRS and YFSETQ. This chain's CDR3 is CASSLDSETQYF. In DNA form, the CDR3 reads TGCGCCAGCAGCTTGGATTCGGAGACCCAGTACTTC.

V is TRBV18 and J is TRBJ1-1, with 8 bases that match TRBD1. This CDR3 contains 14 residues. The V segment lost 6 bases and the J segment 0 bases; nucleotides outside the gene matches: 3. Germline CDR1 is KGHSH and CDR2 is LQKENI. CDR3: CASSPTGVNTEAFF. DNA of the CDR3: TGTGCCAGCTCCCCGACAGGGGTGAACACTGAAGCTTTCTTT. Drawing the rest from reference TRBV18 and TRBJ1-1, the complete variable domain is NAGVMQNPRHLVRRRGQEARLRCSPMKGHSHVYWYRQLPEEGLKFMVYLQKENIIDESGMPKERFSAEFPKEGPSILRIQQVVRGDSAAYFCASSPTGVNTEAFFGQGTRLTVV.

The chain links TRBV5-5 to TRBJ2-3, with TRBD2 matching over 9 bases. Germline values: CDR1 SGHKS, CDR2 YYEKEE (reference sequence). Losses at the gene ends were 4 bases for V and 7 bases for J; bases not matched to a gene: 10. CDR3 length: 15 amino acids. In DNA form, the CDR3 reads TGTGCCAGCAGCCCGACTAGCGGAGGAGTGTATACGCAGTATTTT. It is translated as CASSPTSGGVYTQYF.

J is TRBJ2-7 and V is TRBV5-4; TRBD1 agrees at 7 bases. After removal of 4 bases from V and 3 bases from J, the junction contained 7 bases not matched to a gene. Per the germline V gene, CDR1 is SGHNT and CDR2 is YYREEE (reference sequence). This CDR3 region has 14 residues. The chain's CDR3 is CASSDDRAGYEQYV. The CDR3, as DNA: TGTGCCAGCAGCGATGACAGGGCGGGCTACGAGCAGTACGTC.

In DNA form, the CDR3 reads TGTGCCAGCAGTGAATTCATCTCGTTAGATGAGCAGTTCTTC. This sequence encodes CASSEFISLDEQFF. The chain links TRBV6-1 to TRBJ2-1; D not resolved. With 2 bases removed from V and 8 bases from J, the gap between germline ends came to 13 bases. The germline CDR1 and CDR2 sequences are MNHNS and SASEGT. CDR3 length: 14 residues.

This clone has just a few counts. This rearrangement joins TRBV14 to TRBJ1-1; the D is unclear. The CDR3 runs 14 residues. Trimming stripped 3 bases from V and 1 base from J, with 9 bases between. Germline CDR1 and CDR2: SGHDN and FVKESK. CDR3 region: CASSQYGPNTEAFF. CDR3 nucleotide sequence: TGTGCCAGCAGCCAGTACGGTCCGAACACTGAAGCTTTCTTT. Full variable domain (remainder filled in from reference TRBV14 and TRBJ1-1): EAGVTQFPSHSVIEKGQTVTLRCDPISGHDNLYWYRRVMGKEIKFLLHFVKESKQDESGMPNNRFLAERTGGTYSTLKVQPAELEDSGVYFCASSQYGPNTEAFFGQGTRLTVV.

Only a few counts were recorded for this clone. The rearrangement links TRBV7-9 to TRBJ1-2; TRBD1 is a possible D gene (6 bases). The CDR3 has 13 amino acids. CDR1 and CDR2 from the germline V gene are SEHNR and FQNEAQ (reference sequence). V was trimmed by 5 bases and J by 5 bases, leaving 12 bases between them. CDR3: CASSRPTGYGYTF. For the CDR3, the DNA is TGTGCCAGCAGCCGACCGACAGGTTATGGCTACACCTTC.

This chain links TRBV10-2 with TRBJ2-1; 7 bases map to TRBD2. The CDR3 has 14 amino acids. Trimming cost V 8 bases and J 0 bases; bases outside gene matches: 4. Germline V CDR1 and CDR2: WSHSY, SAAADI. CDR3 in amino acids: CASGGGSSYNEQFF. CDR3 DNA: TGCGCCAGCGGGGGGGGTAGCTCCTACAATGAGCAGTTCTTC.

This clone was seen once. The gene calls are TRBV15 and TRBJ2-5, with a possible D match to TRBD2 (7 bases). The V and J ends lost 3 bases and 2 bases respectively, with 19 bases between them. Germline CDR1 is LNHNV and CDR2 is YYDKDF (reference sequence). The CDR3 totals 17 residues. CDR3 nucleotides: TGTGCCACCAGCAGGGACCGGGGGGCCCCCATTCAAGAGACCCAGTACTTC. As protein: CATSRDRGAPIQETQYF.

This chain uses TRBV30 with TRBJ2-7; no reliable D call. Germline loops: CDR1 GTSNPN, CDR2 SVGIG (reference sequence). The CDR3 contains 12 residues. The V gene lost 2 bases and the J gene lost 3 bases, with 8 bases spanning the gap. CDR3 sequence: CAWSSPLYEQYF. CDR3 bases: TGTGCCTGGAGTAGTCCCCTCTACGAGCAGTACTTC.

V usage is TRBV11-3 and J usage is TRBJ2-2; 13 bases are a match to TRBD2. Germline loops: CDR1 SGHNT, CDR2 YENEEA. The CDR3 sequence is 18 residues long. V was pared by 5 bases and J by 6 bases, with 12 bases of the junction left unmatched. CDR3 DNA sequence: TGTGCCAGCAGCCAAACTTCGGGACTAGCGGGGAGTGCCGGGGAGCTGTTTTTT. Translation: CASSQTSGLAGSAGELFF. Drawing the rest from reference TRBV11-3 and TRBJ2-2, the complete variable domain is EAGVVQSPRYKIIEKKQPVAFWCNPISGHNTLYWYLQNLGQGPELLIRYENEEAVDDSQLPKDRFSAERLKGVDSTLKIQPAELGDSAVYLCASSQTSGLAGSAGELFFGEGSRLTVL.

The V gene is TRBV6-6, the J gene TRBJ2-7, with 12 bases matching TRBD2. J lost 0 bases, V lost 4 bases, and 4 bases had no gene match. Germline CDR1 reads MNHNY; CDR2 reads SVGAGI (reference sequence). This CDR3 spans 16 amino acids. The CDR3 loop reads CASSSLAGGGSYEQYF. The CDR3 region has the DNA TGTGCCAGCAGTTCCCTAGCGGGGGGGGGCTCCTACGAGCAGTACTTC.

This chain joins TRBV14 and TRBJ1-3; D not resolved. CDR3 length: 16 residues. The V end lost 1 base, the J end lost 0 bases, and 10 bases lay between the germline ends. Per the germline V gene, CDR1 is SGHDN and CDR2 is FVKESK. The CDR3 spells CASSQVGILSGNTIYF. CDR3 coding DNA: TGTGCCAGCAGCCAAGTAGGCATTCTCTCTGGAAACACCATATATTTT.

This clone was counted a few times. Other DNA sequences in this sample translate to the same CDR3. The chain couples TRBV2 to TRBJ1-2; D not resolved. The CDR3 sequence is 13 residues long. The germline gives CDR1 SNHLY, CDR2 FYNNEI. The V gene lost 2 bases and the J gene lost 3 bases, with 7 bases spanning the gap. CDR3 DNA: TGTGCCAGCAGTGAAAGGCCGGACTATGGCTACACCTTC. The encoded protein is CASSERPDYGYTF.